A selection of T cell receptor beta chains follows, all from one sample in a study of T-cell reconstitution after alpha-beta-depleted transplantation in children. TCRdb re-called the PCR reads with MiXCR, one entry per CDR3 protein. This table holds about 460,000 distinct CDR3 sequences, approximately 10% found once. The material was PBMCs, mostly from graft donor cells, obtained 180 days after TCRalphabeta/CD19-depleted stem cell transplant. The receptor source for this set is a female patient between 2 and 15 years old who had a stem cell transplant for aplastic anemia, so the T cells may come from the graft donor. The CDR3 runs from the conserved cysteine through the conserved F or W. D genes are given only for firm matches. Clone size is shown for a subset of rows, as once, few, many or a class of expanded clone.

V gene,clone size,CDR3 length,D gene,J gene,CDR3 DNA,CDR3 protein
TRBV20-1,few,14,TRBD2,TRBJ2-7,TGCAGTGCTTTATCCGGGACTAGCGTCTACGAGCAGTACTTC,CSALSGTSVYEQYF
TRBV6-2/TRBV6-3,few,13,TRBD1,TRBJ2-1,TGTGCCAGCGGGACAGGGGCCTACAATGAGCAGTTCTTC,CASGTGAYNEQFF
TRBV18,.,14,.,TRBJ1-2,TGTGCCAGCTCACGCTGGGACCTTAACTATGGCTACACCTTC,CASSRWDLNYGYTF
TRBV20-1,once,12,.,TRBJ2-5,TGCAGGGGTGGACAATACCAAGAGACCCAGTACTTC,CRGGQYQETQYF
TRBV7-2,.,17,TRBD2,TRBJ2-5,TGTGCCAGCAGCTTAGGACTAGCGGGAGGGGGTCAGGAGACCCAGTACTTC,CASSLGLAGGGQETQYF
TRBV29-1,few,15,.,TRBJ2-1,TGCAGCGTGTACACTGCGGGGCCCCGGAGGTATGAGCAGTTCTTC,CSVYTAGPRRYEQFF
TRBV4-3,.,15,TRBD1,TRBJ2-1,TGCGCCAGCAGCGGACAGGGGGGTTCCTACAATGAGCAGTTCTTC,CASSGQGGSYNEQFF
TRBV6-5,few,15,.,TRBJ2-1,TGTGCCAGCAGTTACGGGGGGGCGGCCTACAATGAGCAGTTCTTC,CASSYGGAAYNEQFF
TRBV5-1,few,14,.,TRBJ1-3,TGCGCCAGCAGCTTGGATCCAGCCGGAAACACCATATATTTT,CASSLDPAGNTIYF
TRBV29-1,.,14,TRBD1,TRBJ1-2,TGCAGCGTTAACCCGGGACAGTCCAACTATGGCTACACCTTC,CSVNPGQSNYGYTF
TRBV7-2,.,14,.,TRBJ1-1,TGTGCCAGCACCTCGGACTCCCTGAACACTGAAGCTTTCTTT,CASTSDSLNTEAFF
TRBV28,many,13,TRBD2,TRBJ2-5,TGTGCCAGCATCCTAGCGGGTCAAGAGACCCAGTACTTC,CASILAGQETQYF
TRBV20-1,.,12,.,TRBJ1-2,TGCAGTGCCCGGGGGCGGAAGGGTGGCTACACCTTC,CSARGRKGGYTF
TRBV7-8,.,16,.,TRBJ1-4,TGTGCCAGCACCCCGACACGGCGCGGGAGTAATGAAAAACTGTTTTTT,CASTPTRRGSNEKLFF
TRBV12-3/TRBV12-4,.,13,.,TRBJ1-1,TGTGCCAGCAGGCAGACAGGGAACACTGAAGCTTTCTTT,CASRQTGNTEAFF
TRBV5-5,few,16,TRBD2,TRBJ2-2,TGTGCCAGCAGCTTGGGGGCAGCGGGAGCGCCCGGGGAGCTGTTTTTT,CASSLGAAGAPGELFF
TRBV28,.,13,.,TRBJ2-7,TGTGCCAGCGCCTCGGAGGGGGACTACGAGCAGTACTTC,CASASEGDYEQYF
TRBV28,.,16,TRBD2,TRBJ2-3,TGTGCCAGCAGCCTAGGGCTAGCGGGAGGGGCAGATACGCAGTATTTT,CASSLGLAGGADTQYF
TRBV2,.,13,.,TRBJ2-1,TGTGCCAGCCCGGAGAGCTCCTACAATGAGCAGTTCTTC,CASPESSYNEQFF
TRBV5-1,few,16,TRBD2,TRBJ2-5,TGCGCCAGCAGCCTCGGGACTAGCGGGAGGGCAGAGACCCAGTACTTC,CASSLGTSGRAETQYF
TRBV4-3,many,17,.,TRBJ1-3,TGCGCCAGCAGCCTCCTAACCTCAGCCAGCTCTGGAAACACCATATATTTT,CASSLLTSASSGNTIYF
TRBV4-3,many,14,TRBD1,TRBJ2-3,TGCGCCAGCAGTCGACGGACAGGGTCAGATACGCAGTATTTT,CASSRRTGSDTQYF
TRBV12-3/TRBV12-4,.,16,.,TRBJ1-5,TGTGCCAGCAGTCCAATAACAGGGATTAGCAATCAGCCCCAGCATTTT,CASSPITGISNQPQHF
TRBV27,few,14,.,TRBJ1-5,TGTGCCAGCAGTTTAAGCAATAGCCACGGGCCCCAGCATTTT,CASSLSNSHGPQHF